The 31 T cell receptor beta chains listed next were all sequenced from one sample in a study of blood T cell repertoires in COVID-19. The table came from immunoSEQ multiplex PCR; TCRdb's copy has only in-frame clones and leaves some out. Of 380,000 or so clones in the sample, more than 70% were seen once. The material sequenced was peripheral blood. Receptors were obtained from a man aged 40-55 years with acute or convalescent COVID-19.

In its sample, this clone was seen once. The chain has TRBV30 and TRBJ1-1; D is ambiguous. Germline values: CDR1 GTSNPN, CDR2 SVGIG (reference sequence). The V end lost 0 bases, the J end lost 1 base, and 6 bases lay between the germline ends. The CDR3 is 13 residues long. The CDR3 bases are TGTGCCTGGAGTGTCTCAGAGAACACTGAAGCTTTCTTT. Translated: CAWSVSENTEAFF.

The J gene is TRBJ1-4, the V gene TRBV5-4; TRBD1 might be the D (6 bases). In germline, CDR1 is SGHNT, CDR2 YYREEE (reference sequence). V lost 7 bases, J lost 6 bases, and 13 bases lay in between. This CDR3 has 13 residues. The CDR3, as DNA: TGTGCCAGCCGTGAGGGGGGGGATGAAAAACTGTTTTTT. Protein product: CASREGGDEKLFF.

This chain links TRBV7-2 with TRBJ1-5, with D tentatively TRBD1 (5 bases). The CDR3 loop spans 18 amino acids. Trimming removed 1 base at V and 0 bases at J, with 16 bases between. The germline V gene has CDR1 SGHTA and CDR2 FQGNSA. The CDR3 loop is CASSLDGQTAYSNQPQHF. The CDR3 nucleotides are TGTGCCAGCAGCTTAGATGGGCAGACAGCGTATAGCAATCAGCCCCAGCATTTT.

A single count supports this clone. The J gene is TRBJ2-7, the V gene TRBV28; 10 bases match TRBD1. CDR3 length: 15 amino acids. Germline V gives CDR1 MDHEN, CDR2 SYDVKM. The V and J ends lost 4 bases and 4 bases, in that order; junction bases with no gene match: 7. CDR3: CASSSQPGQGYEQYF. The CDR3 region has the DNA TGTGCCAGCAGTTCACAACCGGGACAGGGGTACGAGCAGTACTTC.

The chain carries TRBV4-2 and TRBJ1-2; TRBD1 is a possible D gene (6 bases). Germline assignment: CDR1 LGHNA and CDR2 YNFKEQ. CDR3 length: 14 amino acids. Trimming removed 0 bases at V and 3 bases at J, with 8 bases between. The CDR3: CASSQEDRDYGYTF. CDR3 bases: TGTGCCAGCAGCCAAGAGGACAGAGACTATGGCTACACCTTC.

The rearrangement uses TRBV19 and TRBJ1-3; D gene uncertain. The CDR3 is made up of 15 amino acids. Germline loops: CDR1 LNHDA, CDR2 SQIVND (reference sequence). V gave up 7 bases and J gave up 0 bases, with 13 bases separating them. The DNA of the CDR3 is TGTGCCAGTAATCCCGGTGTGAACTCTGGAAACACCATATATTTT. Protein product: CASNPGVNSGNTIYF.

The chain has TRBV18 and TRBJ2-7; TRBD1 aligns across 7 bases. Germline-derived CDR1 and CDR2 are KGHSH and LQKENI. J gave up 3 bases and V 3 bases, and 5 bases lay outside the gene matches. CDR3 length: 14 residues. This CDR3 reads CASSPGQIIYEQYF. DNA of the CDR3: TGTGCCAGCTCACCGGGACAGATCATCTACGAGCAGTACTTC.

V is TRBV29-1 and J is TRBJ1-2; D not resolved. V shed 5 bases and J shed 4 bases, with 14 bases lying between them. The CDR3 consists of 13 residues. Germline V gives CDR1 SQVTM, CDR2 ANQGSEA. For the CDR3, the DNA is TGCAGCGTTCCGCGAGGAGAAGGCTATGGCTACACCTTC. Amino acid sequence: CSVPRGEGYGYTF.

The V call is TRBV19, the J call TRBJ2-1, with 7 bases aligning to TRBD2. Germline V gene lookup returns CDR1 LNHDA and CDR2 SQIVND (reference sequence). This CDR3 has 15 residues. After removal of 8 bases from V and 0 bases from J, the junction contained 7 bases not matched to a gene. The CDR3 coding sequence is TGTGCCAGTGGGGGGAGGGTAAGCTCCTACAATGAGCAGTTCTTC. Translated: CASGGRVSSYNEQFF.

The chain recombines TRBV5-1 with TRBJ2-1; 11 nucleotides align to TRBD2. The CDR3 runs 15 residues. Germline V gene lookup returns CDR1 SGHRS and CDR2 YFSETQ. V lost 3 bases to trimming and J lost 5 bases; unmatched junction nucleotides: 4. CDR3 sequence: CASSSTSGTHNEQFF. The CDR3 bases are TGCGCCAGCAGCTCGACTAGCGGGACACACAATGAGCAGTTCTTC.

The chain couples TRBV24-1 to TRBJ2-6; tentative D call: TRBD2 (6 bases). The CDR3 runs 14 residues. V lost 9 bases to trimming and J lost 0 bases, with 8 bases between them. Germline V gives CDR1 KGHDR, CDR2 SFDVKD. CDR3 coding DNA: TGTGCCACCGGGGGGAACTCTGGGGCCAACGTCCTGACTTTC. Protein product: CATGGNSGANVLTF.

The chain joins TRBV9 to TRBJ2-7, with 8 bases aligning to TRBD1. V trimming: 0 bases; J trimming: 3 bases; junction bases outside the gene matches: 2. The CDR3 covers 14 residues. The germline V gene encodes CDR1 SGDLS and CDR2 YYNGEE. CDR3 protein: CASSVATGGYEQYF. As DNA, the CDR3 is TGTGCCAGCAGCGTAGCTACAGGGGGCTACGAGCAGTACTTC.

This chain connects TRBV19 to TRBJ1-1; 7 bases are shared with TRBD1. V trimming: 7 bases; J trimming: 5 bases; junction bases outside the gene matches: 7. Germline CDR1 and CDR2: LNHDA and SQIVND (reference sequence). This CDR3 is built from 13 residues. CDR3 DNA sequence: TGTGCCAGTAAAAGTTTACAGGGGACTGAAGCTTTCTTT. Residues: CASKSLQGTEAFF. Combining the CDR3 with reference TRBV19 and TRBJ1-1 gives the whole variable domain DGGITQSPKYLFRKEGQNVTLSCEQNLNHDAMYWYRQDPGQGLRLIYYSQIVNDFQKGDIAEGYSVSREKKESFPLTVTSAQKNPTAFYLCASKSLQGTEAFFGQGTRLTVV.

With respect to this clone: A much larger clone lies a single base off, so this may be a read error. This sample also contains other DNA sequences that code for the same CDR3. V gene TRBV4-1 combines with J gene TRBJ2-6; possible D gene TRBD1, 6 bases. V was cut by 0 bases and J by 2 bases, with 8 bases left in between. The CDR3 contains 16 residues. Germline V lookup: CDR1 MGHRA, CDR2 YSYEKL. The DNA for the CDR3 is TGCGCCAGCAGCCAAGAACAGGGCCCTGGGGCCAACGTCCTGACTTTC. Translating it yields CASSQEQGPGANVLTF.

The chain employs TRBV6-1 and TRBJ1-2; D might be TRBD1 (6 bases). Germline CDR1 and CDR2: MNHNS and SASEGT. The V and J ends lost 2 bases and 0 bases respectively, with 13 bases between them. The CDR3 contains 16 residues. CDR3: CASSERLGGTNYGYTF. In DNA, the CDR3 is TGTGCCAGCAGTGAAAGGTTAGGGGGAACTAACTATGGCTACACCTTC.

The chain has TRBV11-2 and TRBJ1-4, with TRBD1 identical over 9 bases. Germline CDR1 and CDR2: SGHAT and FQNNGV. This CDR3 spans 16 amino acids. Losses at the gene ends were 2 bases for V and 6 bases for J; bases not matched to a gene: 7. In nucleotides, the CDR3 is TGTGCCAGCAGCTTAAGGGGGACAGGGCGAGATGAAAAACTGTTTTTT. Protein product: CASSLRGTGRDEKLFF.

The rearrangement uses TRBV3-1 (or the pseudogene TRBV3-2) and TRBJ1-2; D remains ambiguous. Trimming removed 1 base from V and 4 bases from J, with 13 bases in between. The CDR3 runs 15 residues. Germline V gene lookup returns CDR1 LGHDT and CDR2 YNNKEL (reference sequence). The chain's CDR3 is CASSQGSAGGYGYTF. The DNA for the CDR3 is TGTGCCAGCAGCCAAGGGTCAGCGGGTGGCTATGGCTACACCTTC.

DNA of the CDR3: TGCGCCAGCAGCCAAACCGGGGGACTAGCGGGAGTAGGGAATGAGCAGTTCTTC. Translating it yields CASSQTGGLAGVGNEQFF. The chain uses TRBV4-1 and TRBJ2-1; 14 nucleotides agree with TRBD2. Germline V gene lookup returns CDR1 MGHRA and CDR2 YSYEKL. V was clipped by 2 bases and J by 7 bases; unmatched bases: 10. This CDR3 has 18 amino acids.

V usage is TRBV11-2 and J usage is TRBJ2-1; TRBD2 agrees at 13 bases. The CDR3 covers 17 residues. Germline V CDR1 and CDR2: SGHAT, FQNNGV. V shed 5 bases and J 6 bases; nucleotides not matched to a gene: 10. The CDR3 nucleotides are TGTGCCAGCAGCCCAAGGTTGGGACTAGCGGGAATCAATGAGCAGTTCTTC. This gives the protein CASSPRLGLAGINEQFF.

This chain joins TRBV3-1 (or the pseudogene TRBV3-2) and TRBJ2-1; D possibly corresponds to TRBD1 (6 bases). CDR1 is LGHDT and CDR2 is YNNKEL in the germline V gene (reference sequence). V shed 5 bases and J shed 12 bases, with 11 bases lying between them. The CDR3 is made up of 11 amino acids. DNA of the CDR3: TGTGCCAGCAGCTGGGGGCACGTGCAGTTCTTC. Its translation: CASSWGHVQFF.

This sequence joins TRBV10-1 and TRBJ1-6, with D tentatively TRBD1 (6 bases). In germline, CDR1 is WNHNN, CDR2 SYGVQD (reference sequence). Trimming removed 2 bases at V and 3 bases at J, with 8 bases between. The CDR3 has 15 residues. In DNA form, the CDR3 reads TGCGCCAGCAGTGAGAAACAGGGCTATAATTCACCCCTCCACTTT. Its protein is CASSEKQGYNSPLHF.

The chain's CDR3 is CASSFGRGTEAFF. The CDR3 DNA is TGTGCCAGCAGCTTCGGACGGGGCACTGAAGCTTTCTTT. The chain has TRBV7-2 and TRBJ1-1; D is undetermined. The ends were cut back, 3 bases at V and 4 bases at J, with 9 bases in the middle. Germline V gives CDR1 SGHTA, CDR2 FQGNSA. The CDR3 runs to 13 residues.

This chain uses TRBV9 with TRBJ1-2; D is unresolved. V shed 2 bases and J shed 4 bases, with 6 bases lying between them. Per the germline V gene, CDR1 is SGDLS and CDR2 is YYNGEE. The CDR3 loop spans 12 amino acids. The CDR3 spells CASSVMAYGYTF. The CDR3 DNA follows: TGTGCCAGCAGCGTTATGGCCTATGGCTACACCTTC. Using reference TRBV9 and TRBJ1-2 for the parts outside the CDR3, the full variable domain is DSGVTQTPKHLITATGQRVTLRCSPRSGDLSVYWYQQSLDQGLQFLIQYYNGEERAKGNILERFSAQQFPDLHSELNLSSLELGDSALYFCASSVMAYGYTFGSGTRLTVV.

The table lists this clone with a few counts. The gene calls are TRBV7-8 and TRBJ2-1, with TRBD2 identical over 11 bases. Germline V gives CDR1 SGHVS, CDR2 FQNEAQ. V lost 1 base, J lost 2 bases, and 7 bases stayed unmatched. The CDR3 covers 18 residues. The DNA of the CDR3 is TGTGCCAGCAGCTTAGTCCCTACACTAGCGGGGGCCTACAATGAGCAGTTCTTC. It encodes CASSLVPTLAGAYNEQFF.

The rearrangement links TRBV2 to TRBJ1-5; D ambiguous. Germline V gene sequence: CDR1 SNHLY, CDR2 FYNNEI. The CDR3 is made up of 13 amino acids. The V and J ends lost 7 bases and 0 bases respectively, with 7 bases between them. Here the CDR3 DNA reads TGTGCCAGCAAAGCGTATAGCAATCAGCCCCAGCATTTT. It translates to CASKAYSNQPQHF.

The table lists this clone with a few counts. The rearrangement uses TRBV11-1 and TRBJ1-2; D remains ambiguous. V shed 5 bases and J shed 4 bases, with 11 bases lying between them. Per germline, CDR1 SGHAT and CDR2 FQDESV (reference sequence). CDR3 length: 13 residues. The CDR3 DNA sequence: TGTGCCAGCAGCCCTGGCCCGGGCTATGGCTACACCTTC. Translation gives CASSPGPGYGYTF.

The V gene is TRBV30, the J gene TRBJ1-1, with D possibly being TRBD1 (5 bases). From germline, CDR1 is GTSNPN and CDR2 SVGIG (reference sequence). The germline V and J ends were trimmed by 5 bases and 1 base, with 8 bases remaining between them. This CDR3 region has 12 residues. CDR3 in amino acids: CAWATGNTEAFF. The CDR3 region has the DNA TGTGCCTGGGCCACAGGGAACACTGAAGCTTTCTTT.

This clone was seen once. The V call is TRBV15, the J call TRBJ2-2; D might be TRBD2 (6 bases). Trimming pared 0 bases from V and 7 bases from J, leaving 15 bases between. The CDR3 contains 16 residues. Per the germline V gene, CDR1 is LNHNV and CDR2 is YYDKDF (reference sequence). The CDR3 DNA reads as TGTGCCACCAGCAGAGATTCGGGTAGCGGCTTCGGGGAGCTGTTTTTT. This translates into CATSRDSGSGFGELFF. The variable domain in full, with the rest retrieved from reference TRBV15 and TRBJ2-2, is DAMVIQNPRYQVTQFGKPVTLSCSQTLNHNVMYWYQQKSSQAPKLLFHYYDKDFNNEADTPDNFQSRRPNTSFCFLDIRSPGLGDTAMYLCATSRDSGSGFGELFFGEGSRLTVL.

As DNA, the CDR3 is TGTGCCAGCACTGTAGTAGCGGGTGCCTACAATGAGCAGTTCTTC. This codes for CASTVVAGAYNEQFF. J is TRBJ2-1 and V is TRBV2; 7 bases map to TRBD2. The CDR3 extends over 15 amino acids. The germline CDR1 and CDR2 sequences are SNHLY and FYNNEI. V trimming: 7 bases; J trimming: 2 bases; junction bases outside the gene matches: 8.

The chain combines TRBV6-5 with TRBJ1-1; possibly TRBD1 for D (5 bases). The V end lost 4 bases, the J end lost 3 bases, and 12 bases lay between the germline ends. Germline V gene lookup returns CDR1 MNHEY and CDR2 SVGAGI. The CDR3 extends over 14 amino acids. Here the CDR3 reads CASSSGHRDTEAFF. The CDR3 DNA reads as TGTGCCAGCAGTTCAGGACACCGCGACACTGAAGCTTTCTTT.

The sample holds a few counts of this clone. This sequence joins TRBV18 and TRBJ2-2, with D perhaps TRBD1 (5 bases). The CDR3 has 14 amino acids. V was shortened by 6 bases and J by 3 bases, with 11 bases between the two germline ends. Germline V lookup: CDR1 KGHSH, CDR2 LQKENI. As DNA, the CDR3 is TGTGCCAGCTCCTCGCGGACATACACCGGGGAGCTGTTTTTT. This translates into CASSSRTYTGELFF.